The clone carrying this T cell receptor beta chain has only a few counts. Its antigen remains unidentified. TCRbeta library construction was performed incorporating unique molecular identifiers. A single record per CDR3 protein comes from TCRdb applying MiXCR to the PCR reads. Counted here are some 200,000 distinct CDR3 sequences, roughly 9.1% occurring once; the ten biggest clones make up approximately 34%. The data were taken from a study of T-cell reconstitution after alpha-beta-depleted transplantation in children. Study outcomes and limitations: The origin of alpha-beta T cells about two months after transplant was reportedly several hundred expanded graft clones. After one year, T-cell counts and TCRbeta diversity mostly came from new T cells. After transplant, high TCRbeta diversity at day 60 in some patients arose from surviving recipient T cells and thymic progenitors.

The V gene's germline CDR1 is KGHSH and CDR2 LQKENI. V lost 2 bases and J lost 8, with 9 bases in between. The CDR3 spans 12 residues. This clonotype was obtained from a male patient aged 2-15 years who had a stem cell transplant for acute myeloid leukemia, so the T cells may come from the graft donor. This rearrangement joins TRBV18 to TRBJ1-1, with unresolved D. This specimen was PBMCs, mostly from graft donor cells, taken 360 days after TCRalphabeta/CD19-depleted stem cell transplant. CDR3 amino acids: CASSPTSREAFF. The CDR3 DNA reads as TGTGCCAGCTCACCAACCAGTCGCGAAGCTTTCTTT.